The present T cell receptor beta chain was sequenced within a study of radiation and T cells in renal cell carcinoma. Sequencing used immunoSEQ multiplex PCR; TCRdb keeps in-frame clones, though not all of them. The table records approximately 170,000 clones, 88% of them present only once. The germline CDR1 and CDR2 sequences are SNHLY and FYNNEI. This CDR3 contains 13 residues. Deletions cut 9 bases from V and 2 bases from J, with 13 bases between. Study outcomes and limitations: Top tumor clonotypes rose in blood 2 weeks post-radiation, then contracted. Pretreatment tumor biopsies were lacking, so baseline clonotypes are unknown.

Time point described: blood 4 weeks post-SBRT, at nephrectomy. Treatment given: 15 Gy SBRT to primary tumor, nephrectomy 4 weeks later. Nephrectomy followed 15 Gy stereotactic body radiation by 4 weeks. Notes on this clone: Its target is not known.

The receptor was derived from a woman in her fifties or sixties with renal cell carcinoma. Sequencing was performed on blood, taken from a patient whose treatment included radiotherapy and nephrectomy. The J gene is TRBJ2-5, the V gene TRBV2; D may be TRBD1 or TRBD2 (5 bases each). The CDR3 nucleotides are TGTGCCAGTCGCCGGGACCCTCAAGAGACCCAGTACTTC. This gives the protein CASRRDPQETQYF. The variable domain in full, with the rest retrieved from reference TRBV2 and TRBJ2-5, is EPEVTQTPSHQVTQMGQEVILRCVPISNHLYFYWYRQILGQKVEFLVSFYNNEISEKSEIFDDQFSVERPDGSNFTLKIRSTKLEDSAMYFCASRRDPQETQYFGPGTRLLVL.